This TCR beta chain stems from a study of OX40 agonist ivuxolimab in advanced cancers. Study-wide context: Patients received the agonistic anti-OX40 (CD134) antibody ivuxolimab. The study gave patients intravenous ivuxolimab at 0.01 to 10 mg/kg every 2 weeks. Two cutaneous melanoma patients and one hepatocellular carcinoma patient, three in all, had partial responses.

The CDR3 sequence is 15 residues long. With 0 bases removed from V and 1 base from J, the gap between germline ends came to 8 bases. The germline V gene has CDR1 SGHRS and CDR2 YFSETQ. Here immunoSEQ multiplex PCR was the method, and the copy in TCRdb shows in-frame clones only, minus some. Among 57,000 or so clones listed, 86% were seen once. The chain combines TRBV5-1 with TRBJ1-3; D is perhaps TRBD1 (5 bases). The TCR was taken from an adult with an advanced solid tumor such as melanoma, head and neck, liver or kidney cancer. Sequencing was performed on CD4+ or CD8+ T cells sorted from blood, taken in a trial of the OX40 agonist ivuxolimab. The DNA for the CDR3 is TGCGCCAGCAGCTTGGACGCAGGGTCTGGAAACACCATATATTTT. Residues: CASSLDAGSGNTIYF. Complete variable domain (other parts from reference TRBV5-1 and TRBJ1-3): KAGVTQTPRYLIKTRGQQVTLSCSPISGHRSVSWYQQTPGQGLQFLFEYFSETQRNKGNFPGRFSGRQFSNSRSEMNVSTLELGDSALYLCASSLDAGSGNTIYFGEGSWLTVV.